The rows below give T cell receptor beta chains drawn from one sample of a study of T cells in Graves' hyperthyroidism and ophthalmopathy. A single record per CDR3 protein comes from TCRdb applying MiXCR to the multiplex PCR reads. The table has about 640,000 distinct CDR3 sequences, around 13% seen once. The sample taken for sequencing was blood. Receptors were obtained from a woman aged 45-60 years with Graves' ophthalmopathy. CDR3s include the opening cysteine and the closing phenylalanine or tryptophan. The order of the fields is D gene, V gene, clone size, J gene, CDR3 DNA, CDR3 protein. The D gene is left open where the match is weak. Clone size is shown for a subset of rows, as once, few, many or a class of expanded clone.

D gene: TRBD2
V gene: TRBV5-5
clone size: few
J gene: TRBJ2-7
CDR3 DNA: TGTGCCAGCAGCTGGACTAGCGAGGCCTCCTACGAGCAGTACTTC
CDR3 protein: CASSWTSEASYEQYF

D gene: TRBD2
V gene: TRBV28
clone size: many
J gene: TRBJ2-5
CDR3 DNA: TGTGCCATCTCAGGACTAGCGGGAGGGCCTGGGGAGACCCAGTACTTC
CDR3 protein: CAISGLAGGPGETQYF

D gene: TRBD1
V gene: TRBV6-1
clone size: many
J gene: TRBJ2-7
CDR3 DNA: TGTGCCAGCAGGAAGGGACAGGGCGTAAGGGAGCAGTACTTC
CDR3 protein: CASRKGQGVREQYF

D gene: -
V gene: TRBV5-1
clone size: many
J gene: TRBJ2-7
CDR3 DNA: TGTGCCAGCAGCCCCGGGCCCACCTACGAGCAGTACTTC
CDR3 protein: CASSPGPTYEQYF

D gene: TRBD2
V gene: TRBV6-1
clone size: -
J gene: TRBJ2-1
CDR3 DNA: TGTGCCAGCAGTGAAGTAGCGGGAGGGCCCTATGAGCAGTTCTTC
CDR3 protein: CASSEVAGGPYEQFF

D gene: TRBD2
V gene: TRBV20-1
clone size: -
J gene: TRBJ2-1
CDR3 DNA: TGCAGTGCTAGGGTACTAGCGTACAATGAGCAGTTCTTC
CDR3 protein: CSARVLAYNEQFF

D gene: TRBD1
V gene: TRBV9
clone size: many
J gene: TRBJ2-2
CDR3 DNA: TGTGCCAGCAGCGTACTTGCGGGGACAGGGAGCACCGGGGAGCTGTTTTTT
CDR3 protein: CASSVLAGTGSTGELFF

D gene: -
V gene: TRBV6-1
clone size: -
J gene: TRBJ1-3
CDR3 DNA: TGTGCCAGCGGACTGACAGTTGGAAACACCATATATTTT
CDR3 protein: CASGLTVGNTIYF

D gene: -
V gene: TRBV12-3/TRBV12-4
clone size: few
J gene: TRBJ2-1
CDR3 DNA: TGTGCCAGCAGCCGGGGAGATTCCTACAATGAGCAGTTCTTC
CDR3 protein: CASSRGDSYNEQFF

D gene: -
V gene: TRBV28
clone size: many
J gene: TRBJ1-1
CDR3 DNA: TGTGCCAGCAGGGGGATTCCCGGGGGAAACACTGAAGCTTTCTTT
CDR3 protein: CASRGIPGGNTEAFF

D gene: -
V gene: TRBV11-1
clone size: -
J gene: TRBJ2-1
CDR3 DNA: TGTGCCAGCAGCTTAGCGGGATACGTTGAGCAGTTCTTC
CDR3 protein: CASSLAGYVEQFF

D gene: -
V gene: TRBV18
clone size: many
J gene: TRBJ2-1
CDR3 DNA: TGTGCCAGCTCACCAACGTTGGGGGATGAGCAGTTCTTC
CDR3 protein: CASSPTLGDEQFF

D gene: TRBD2
V gene: TRBV19
clone size: few
J gene: TRBJ2-7
CDR3 DNA: TGTGCCAGTAGTTCCCTAGCGGGAGCAGCCTACGAGCAGTACTTC
CDR3 protein: CASSSLAGAAYEQYF

D gene: TRBD1
V gene: TRBV6-6
clone size: many
J gene: TRBJ2-7
CDR3 DNA: TGTGCCAGCAGTTACCTTGAGGGACAGGGGATTGGCGACGAGCAGTACTTC
CDR3 protein: CASSYLEGQGIGDEQYF

D gene: TRBD2
V gene: TRBV6-5
clone size: few
J gene: TRBJ2-5
CDR3 DNA: TGTGCCAGCAGTTACCGACTAGCGGGAGGGCAGGGGACCCAGTACTTC
CDR3 protein: CASSYRLAGGQGTQYF

D gene: TRBD1
V gene: TRBV6-2/TRBV6-3
clone size: many
J gene: TRBJ2-3
CDR3 DNA: TGTGCCAGCAGTTACTCAAGGGACAGCCATACAGATACGCAGTATTTT
CDR3 protein: CASSYSRDSHTDTQYF

D gene: TRBD2
V gene: TRBV3-1
clone size: -
J gene: TRBJ2-7
CDR3 DNA: TGTGCCAGCAGCCACTCCGGGACTAGCGGGAGAGACTTC
CDR3 protein: CASSHSGTSGRDF

D gene: -
V gene: TRBV15
clone size: -
J gene: TRBJ1-4
CDR3 DNA: TGTGCCACCAGCAGAGTATGGGGGGGTAATGAAAAACTGTTTTTT
CDR3 protein: CATSRVWGGNEKLFF

D gene: -
V gene: TRBV7-8
clone size: many
J gene: TRBJ2-3
CDR3 DNA: TGTGCCAGCAGCTTAGTTCGGCTAGTTGCAGATACGCAGTATTTT
CDR3 protein: CASSLVRLVADTQYF

D gene: TRBD2
V gene: TRBV29-1
clone size: -
J gene: TRBJ2-7
CDR3 DNA: TGCAGCGCCGGAAAGGGGTTAGCGGGAGTTGTTGAGCAGTACTTC
CDR3 protein: CSAGKGLAGVVEQYF

D gene: -
V gene: TRBV28
clone size: many
J gene: TRBJ1-5
CDR3 DNA: TGTGCCAGCACCCGGACTGGGGTGGGCAATCAGCCCCAGCATTTT
CDR3 protein: CASTRTGVGNQPQHF

D gene: TRBD2
V gene: TRBV7-2
clone size: many
J gene: TRBJ2-7
CDR3 DNA: TGTGCCAGCAGTTCCACTCGACTAGCGGGATCCGCTTACTACGAGCAGTACTTC
CDR3 protein: CASSSTRLAGSAYYEQYF

D gene: TRBD2
V gene: TRBV30
clone size: many
J gene: TRBJ2-5
CDR3 DNA: TGTGCCTGGGCTGCCGGGACTAGCGGGAGAGAGACCCAGTACTTC
CDR3 protein: CAWAAGTSGRETQYF

D gene: TRBD2
V gene: TRBV19
clone size: many
J gene: TRBJ2-2
CDR3 DNA: TGTGCCAGTAGTATAGGAAGCGGGAGGGCCCTTTTAAACACCGGGGAGCTGTTTTTT
CDR3 protein: CASSIGSGRALLNTGELFF

D gene: TRBD2
V gene: TRBV20-1
clone size: many
J gene: TRBJ2-1
CDR3 DNA: TGCAGTGCTGGCCAGACTAGCGCCTACAATGAGCAGTTCTTC
CDR3 protein: CSAGQTSAYNEQFF

D gene: -
V gene: TRBV24-1
clone size: many
J gene: TRBJ2-7
CDR3 DNA: TGTGCCACCAGTGAGCCGGGAGACACCTACGAGCAGTACTTC
CDR3 protein: CATSEPGDTYEQYF

D gene: -
V gene: TRBV3-1
clone size: many
J gene: TRBJ1-5
CDR3 DNA: TGTGCCAGCAGCCAAAAAGGTGGTCAGCCCCAGCATTTT
CDR3 protein: CASSQKGGQPQHF

D gene: -
V gene: TRBV6-4
clone size: few
J gene: TRBJ2-7
CDR3 DNA: TGTGCCAGCAGTGACCCACTAGGGAACTCCTACGAGCAGTACTTC
CDR3 protein: CASSDPLGNSYEQYF

D gene: -
V gene: TRBV5-8
clone size: many
J gene: TRBJ2-5
CDR3 DNA: TGTGCCAGCAGCTTGGCCGGCAGGGCGGGAGAGACCCAGTACTTC
CDR3 protein: CASSLAGRAGETQYF

D gene: TRBD2
V gene: TRBV29-1
clone size: many
J gene: TRBJ2-2
CDR3 DNA: TGCAGCGTTGAAGATCCACTAGCGGGACACACCGGGGAGCTGTTTTTT
CDR3 protein: CSVEDPLAGHTGELFF

D gene: -
V gene: TRBV2
clone size: many
J gene: TRBJ1-5
CDR3 DNA: TGTGCCAGCAGGCGACAGGCGTCTAGCAATCAGCCCCAGCATTTT
CDR3 protein: CASRRQASSNQPQHF

D gene: -
V gene: TRBV5-4
clone size: -
J gene: TRBJ1-1
CDR3 DNA: TGTGCCAGCAGCTTGTTAACGGCCCCTGAAGCTTTCTTT
CDR3 protein: CASSLLTAPEAFF

D gene: -
V gene: TRBV4-3
clone size: -
J gene: TRBJ2-1
CDR3 DNA: TGCGCCAGCAGCCAATATCAAGCCGGGGGATATGAGCAGTTCTTC
CDR3 protein: CASSQYQAGGYEQFF

D gene: TRBD2
V gene: TRBV20-1
clone size: -
J gene: TRBJ2-3
CDR3 DNA: TGCAGTGCTAGAGATGGGCGGGAGGTAACAGATACGCAGTATTTT
CDR3 protein: CSARDGREVTDTQYF

D gene: -
V gene: TRBV6-2/TRBV6-3
clone size: many
J gene: TRBJ1-2
CDR3 DNA: TGTGCCAGCAGTTACTCGAAGGACGGGGACTATGGCTACACCTTC
CDR3 protein: CASSYSKDGDYGYTF

D gene: -
V gene: TRBV5-1
clone size: -
J gene: TRBJ2-5
CDR3 DNA: TGCGCCAGCAGCTTCGGAGCGCAAGAGACCCAGTACTTC
CDR3 protein: CASSFGAQETQYF

D gene: -
V gene: TRBV28
clone size: many
J gene: TRBJ1-1
CDR3 DNA: TGTGCCAGCACAACAGGGAGCAGTTGGAACACTGAAGCTTTCTTT
CDR3 protein: CASTTGSSWNTEAFF

D gene: -
V gene: TRBV28
clone size: many
J gene: TRBJ1-1
CDR3 DNA: TGTGCCAGCAGTTCCCACGACATGAACACTGAAGCTTTCTTT
CDR3 protein: CASSSHDMNTEAFF

D gene: -
V gene: TRBV6-2/TRBV6-3
clone size: -
J gene: TRBJ2-4
CDR3 DNA: TGTGCCAGCAGTGACCCGGTAGTAGCCAAAAACATTCAGTACTTC
CDR3 protein: CASSDPVVAKNIQYF

D gene: TRBD1
V gene: TRBV5-1
clone size: many
J gene: TRBJ2-7
CDR3 DNA: TGCGCCAGCAGCTTGGGGGGACAGGGGACCCACGAGCAGTACTTC
CDR3 protein: CASSLGGQGTHEQYF

D gene: TRBD1
V gene: TRBV28
clone size: few
J gene: TRBJ2-7
CDR3 DNA: TGTGCCAGCAGTTACACAGGGGGCCTTTACGAGCAGTACTTC
CDR3 protein: CASSYTGGLYEQYF

D gene: -
V gene: TRBV7-8
clone size: -
J gene: TRBJ2-7
CDR3 DNA: TGTGCCAGCAGCGCCAGAACAGGGGGGGGCGAGCAGTACTTC
CDR3 protein: CASSARTGGGEQYF